This T cell receptor beta chain was obtained from a study of blood T cells in healthy people across ages. CDR3 length: 14 residues. The ends were cut back, 6 bases at V and 0 bases at J, with 11 bases in the middle. A second PCR, run for roughly 7 to 11 cycles, used a sample-barcoded 5' primer plus a J-beta primer mix. TCRdb passed the 5' RACE reads through MiXCR, listing each CDR3 protein once. The sample consists of approximately 1,000,000 distinct CDR3 sequences, roughly two fifths of them appearing once. Sequencing was done on a sample of blood. The genes are TRBV12-3 or TRBV12-4 and TRBJ1-2, with D tentatively TRBD1 (5 bases). This TCR was recovered from a man younger than 30 in good health. The CDR3: CASRSDSANYGYTF. The CDR3 DNA reads as TGTGCCAGCAGGTCAGACAGCGCTAACTATGGCTACACCTTC.